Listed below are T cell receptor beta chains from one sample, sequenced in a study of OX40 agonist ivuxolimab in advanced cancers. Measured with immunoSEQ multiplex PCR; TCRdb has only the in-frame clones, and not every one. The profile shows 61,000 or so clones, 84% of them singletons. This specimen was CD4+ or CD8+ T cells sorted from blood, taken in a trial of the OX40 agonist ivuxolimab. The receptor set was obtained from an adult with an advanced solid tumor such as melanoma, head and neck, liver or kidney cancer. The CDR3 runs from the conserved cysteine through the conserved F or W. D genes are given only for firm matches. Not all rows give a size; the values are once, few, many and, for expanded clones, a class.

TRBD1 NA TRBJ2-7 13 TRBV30 TGTGCCTGGAGCAGGGGGAGTTCCTACGAGCAGTACTTC CAWSRGSSYEQYF
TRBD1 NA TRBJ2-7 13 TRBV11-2 TGTGCCAGCAGCGCCGGACAGGACTACGAGCAGTACTTC CASSAGQDYEQYF
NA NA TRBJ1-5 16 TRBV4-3 TGCGCCAGCAGCCAAGAAGGGCCAGACCTCGGTCAGCCCCAGCATTTT CASSQEGPDLGQPQHF
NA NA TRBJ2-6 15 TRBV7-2 TGTGCCAGCAGCCGACAGACCTCTGGGGCCAACGTCCTGACTTTC CASSRQTSGANVLTF
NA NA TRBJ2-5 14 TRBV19 TGTGCCAGTAGTATGGGGGGTTTCCAAGAGACCCAGTACTTC CASSMGGFQETQYF
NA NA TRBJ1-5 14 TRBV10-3 TGTGCCATCAGTGAAGACCTAGGGAATCAGCCCCAGCATTTT CAISEDLGNQPQHF
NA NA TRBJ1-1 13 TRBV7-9 TGTGCCAGCAGCCCCCCGGGGGGCACTGAAGCTTTCTTT CASSPPGGTEAFF
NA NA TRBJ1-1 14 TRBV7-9 TGTGCCAGCAGCTTAGGGGGAGGGGGCACTGAAGCTTTCTTT CASSLGGGGTEAFF
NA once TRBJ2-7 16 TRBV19 TGTGCCAGTAGTACATCGACGTTAGGACCTACCTACGAGCAGTACTTC CASSTSTLGPTYEQYF
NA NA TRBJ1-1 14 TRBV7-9 TGTGCCAGCAGCTTAGAAGGGGGGAACACTGAAGCTTTCTTT CASSLEGGNTEAFF
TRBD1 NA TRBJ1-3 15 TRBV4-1 TGCGCCAGCAGCCAAGATGCAGGGGGTGGAAACACCATATATTTT CASSQDAGGGNTIYF
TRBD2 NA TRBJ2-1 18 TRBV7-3 TGTGCCAGCCCCCCCTACAGCGGGAGGGCCTTTCTCTACAATGAGCAGTTCTTC CASPPYSGRAFLYNEQFF
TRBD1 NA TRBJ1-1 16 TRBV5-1 TGCGCCAGCTTCGGGGGGACAGGGGGCCGGGGCACTGAAGCTTTCTTT CASFGGTGGRGTEAFF
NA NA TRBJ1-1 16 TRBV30 TGTGCCTGGACCCCACGAGGGGGGACGCGGCGCACTGAAGCTTTCTTT CAWTPRGGTRRTEAFF
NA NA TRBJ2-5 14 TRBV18 TGTGCCAGCTCACCGCGTACAGGGCGGGAGACCCAGTACTTC CASSPRTGRETQYF
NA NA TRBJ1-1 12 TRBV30 TGTGCCTGGAGTTATAAAAGGGGAGAAGCTTTCTTT CAWSYKRGEAFF